The 25 T cell receptor beta chains below come from one sample, sequenced in a study of regulatory T cells in long-lasting Graves disease. Libraries of TCR beta came from iRepertoire HTBI primers plus Arm-PCR of CDR3 regions. MiXCR was run by TCRdb on the multiplex PCR reads, yielding one entry per CDR3 protein. The sample yields a few hundred thousand distinct CDR3 sequences, less than 30% seen once. Sample time point: persistent/refractory GD, antithyroid drugs over 5 years with positive TRAb. Preparation of the TCR library used RNA extracted from PBMCs. This specimen consisted of peripheral blood mononuclear cells (PBMCs), obtained when the disease was refractory, from a patient treated with antithyroid drugs. These receptors were taken from a woman in her 40s with Graves disease.

There are many counts of this clonotype. The chain links TRBV24-1 to TRBJ1-1; 7 bases map to TRBD1. Germline CDR1 reads KGHDR; CDR2 reads SFDVKD. V lost 7 bases, J lost 3 bases, and 4 bases stayed unmatched. The CDR3 is made up of 13 amino acids. The CDR3 DNA reads as TGTGCCACCAGGGACAGGTCAGACACTGAAGCTTTCTTT. Translated, it gives CATRDRSDTEAFF.

This clonotype has a handful of counts. This chain uses TRBV27 with TRBJ2-7, with 12 bases aligning to TRBD2. Germline V lookup: CDR1 MNHEY, CDR2 SMNVEV (reference sequence). This CDR3 has 16 residues. V dropped 6 bases and J dropped 2; count of bases not matched to a gene: 8. This CDR3 reads CASRLRLAGVTYEQYF. The CDR3 DNA sequence: TGTGCCAGCAGGTTGAGACTAGCGGGAGTTACCTACGAGCAGTACTTC.

The chain joins TRBV6-2 or TRBV6-3 to TRBJ1-5, with 9 bases aligning to TRBD1. The CDR3 loop spans 16 amino acids. CDR1 and CDR2 (germline): MNHEY, SVGEGT. V trimming: 7 bases; J trimming: 1 base; junction bases outside the gene matches: 8. The CDR3 nucleotides read TGTGCCAGCAACCTTCCGGGACAGGGAAGCAATCAGCCCCAGCATTTT. Translating gives CASNLPGQGSNQPQHF.

V is TRBV25-1 and J is TRBJ1-4; a weak D match, TRBD1 (5 bases). V lost 2 bases and J 3 bases, leaving 16 bases between the germline ends. Germline lookup yields CDR1 MGHDK and CDR2 SYGVNS. CDR3 size: 17 residues. CDR3 nucleotides: TGTGCCAGCAGTGAAGTCCAGGGCGTATATGCTAATGAAAAACTGTTTTTT. It is translated as CASSEVQGVYANEKLFF.

This clonotype was observed a few times. The chain has TRBV29-1 and TRBJ1-2; D unresolved. CDR1 and CDR2 (germline): SQVTM, ANQGSEA. Trimming removed 6 bases at V and 2 bases at J, with 10 bases between. The CDR3 runs 12 residues. In DNA, the CDR3 is TGCAGCGTAAGTGAAGGGAACTATGGCTACACCTTC. Residues: CSVSEGNYGYTF.

There are a few counts of this clonotype. The J gene is TRBJ1-6, the V gene TRBV3-1, with D possibly matching TRBD1 (5 bases). CDR3 length equals 14 residues. Per the germline V gene, CDR1 is LGHDT and CDR2 is YNNKEL (reference sequence). Trimming removed 7 bases at V and 5 bases at J, with 12 bases between. The CDR3 nucleotides are TGTGCCAGCAACCAGGGACGGAATAATTCACCCCTCCACTTT. The encoded protein is CASNQGRNNSPLHF.

The chain links TRBV27 to TRBJ2-7; the match to TRBD2 covers 11 bases. J lost 5 bases, V lost 7 bases, and 7 bases had no gene match. From germline, CDR1 is MNHEY and CDR2 SMNVEV (reference sequence). This CDR3 region has 14 residues. In nucleotides, the CDR3 is TGTGCCAGCATAAAACTAGCGGGAGTCAACGAGCAGTACTTC. Encoded protein: CASIKLAGVNEQYF.

This clonotype was detected ten times or more. The chain combines TRBV2 with TRBJ2-5; 8 bases are shared with TRBD2. Germline V CDR1 and CDR2: SNHLY, FYNNEI. After removal of 8 bases from V and 1 base from J, the junction contained 6 bases not matched to a gene. The CDR3 loop spans 14 amino acids. The CDR3 loop reads CASARLAIQETQYF. CDR3 nucleotide sequence: TGTGCCAGCGCGCGACTAGCGATCCAAGAGACCCAGTACTTC.

This clonotype appeared a few times. The V gene is TRBV19, the J gene TRBJ2-2; 8 positions agree with TRBD2. Germline trimming cut 3 bases from V and 0 bases from J; bases unmatched to any gene: 3. Germline-derived CDR1 and CDR2 are LNHDA and SQIVND (reference sequence). The CDR3 is 16 residues long. The DNA for the CDR3 is TGTGCCAGTAGTATCCCAGCGGGAGCGAACACCGGGGAGCTGTTTTTT. Amino acid sequence: CASSIPAGANTGELFF. The variable domain in full, with the rest retrieved from reference TRBV19 and TRBJ2-2, is DGGITQSPKYLFRKEGQNVTLSCEQNLNHDAMYWYRQDPGQGLRLIYYSQIVNDFQKGDIAEGYSVSREKKESFPLTVTSAQKNPTAFYLCASSIPAGANTGELFFGEGSRLTVL.

Many counts were recorded for this clonotype. This chain's CDR3 is CASSSGAEAFF. Here the CDR3 DNA reads TGTGCCAGCAGTTCGGGCGCCGAAGCTTTCTTT. The rearrangement links TRBV12-3 or TRBV12-4 to TRBJ1-1; D unclear. Trimming cost V 4 bases and J 8 bases, with 8 bases left between them. The CDR3 has 11 amino acids.

There are a few counts of this clonotype. The CDR3 loop is CASSPGTGVQPQHF. The CDR3 coding sequence is TGTGCCAGCAGTCCCGGGACAGGAGTTCAGCCCCAGCATTTT. The rearrangement links TRBV6-1 to TRBJ1-5; TRBD1 matches 8 bases. Germline V lookup: CDR1 MNHNS, CDR2 SASEGT. The CDR3 has 14 residues. J gave up 6 bases and V 5 bases, and 6 bases lay outside the gene matches.

The sample holds a few counts of this clonotype. V usage is TRBV27 and J usage is TRBJ1-3; 8 bases match TRBD1. V was pared by 5 bases and J by 6 bases, with 6 bases of the junction left unmatched. The CDR3 extends over 14 amino acids. Per germline, CDR1 MNHEY and CDR2 SMNVEV (reference sequence). The CDR3 nucleotides read TGTGCCAGCAGTCCGAGGACAGGGTTAAACACCATATATTTT. Translating it yields CASSPRTGLNTIYF.

The chain uses TRBV19 and TRBJ1-5, with 8 nucleotides matching TRBD1. V lost 4 bases and J lost 6; bases outside the gene matches: 5. CDR1 and CDR2 from the germline V gene are LNHDA and SQIVND (reference sequence). The CDR3 length is 14 residues. This CDR3 is CASSNRGSTQPQHF. CDR3 coding DNA: TGTGCCAGTAGTAACAGGGGGAGTACTCAGCCCCAGCATTTT.

This clonotype has just a few counts. A single base separates this from a much larger clone, so it may be a read error. V and J are TRBV28 and TRBJ2-4, with D perhaps being TRBD1 or TRBD2 (5 bases each). This CDR3 has 13 amino acids. Deletions cut 6 bases from V and 4 bases from J, with 10 bases between. Germline V lookup: CDR1 MDHEN, CDR2 SYDVKM. The CDR3 loop is CASSRDQKNIQYF. The CDR3, as DNA: TGTGCCAGCAGCCGGGACCAAAAAAACATTCAGTACTTC.

The J gene is TRBJ1-1, the V gene TRBV10-3, with D possibly being TRBD1 (5 bases). Germline loops: CDR1 ENHRY, CDR2 SYGVKD. Trimming took 8 bases from V and 0 from J, leaving 10 bases between them. The CDR3 spans 13 residues. The CDR3 loop reads CAIRDGMNTEAFF. The CDR3, as DNA: TGTGCCATCCGGGACGGAATGAACACTGAAGCTTTCTTT.

This clonotype has only a few counts. This chain links TRBV20-1 with TRBJ2-1; TRBD2 matches 7 bases. Germline V CDR1 and CDR2: DFQATT, SNEGSKA (reference sequence). V was clipped by 6 bases and J by 0 bases; unmatched bases: 5. This CDR3 region has 14 residues. CDR3 DNA: TGCAGTGCGCCCCTAGCGGCCTCCTACAATGAGCAGTTCTTC. Its protein product is CSAPLAASYNEQFF.

The chain carries TRBV28 and TRBJ2-5; TRBD2 agrees at 10 bases. V gave up 7 bases and J gave up 13 bases; unmatched junction bases: 9. The germline CDR1 and CDR2 sequences are MDHEN and SYDVKM. This CDR3 has 12 residues. The CDR3 bases are TGTGCCAGCAACGGCCTAGCGGGAGATCGGTACTTC. Protein product: CASNGLAGDRYF.

This CDR3 reads CASSPGDRDSYEQYF. CDR3 DNA sequence: TGTGCCAGCTCACCGGGTGACAGGGACTCCTACGAGCAGTACTTC. V and J are TRBV12-3 or TRBV12-4 and TRBJ2-7; 7 nucleotides align to TRBD1. The CDR3 runs to 15 residues. With V trimmed by 8 bases and J by 0 bases, 10 bases remained unmatched.

This clonotype showed up many times. V gene TRBV6-5 combines with J gene TRBJ1-6; D is uncertain. V was clipped by 2 bases and J by 8 bases, with 10 bases between them. The germline CDR1 and CDR2 sequences are MNHEY and SVGAGI. CDR3 size: 14 residues. The CDR3 region has the DNA TGTGCCAGCAGTTACCGCGGACGGGATTCACCCCTCCACTTT. This codes for CASSYRGRDSPLHF.

This clonotype was picked up a small number of times. In DNA form, the CDR3 reads TGTGCCAGTGGCAGGGGGTCTACTAATGAAAAACTGTTTTTT. Amino acid sequence: CASGRGSTNEKLFF. The V call is TRBV19, the J call TRBJ1-4; 7 positions agree with TRBD1. The V segment lost 8 bases and the J segment 2 bases; nucleotides outside the gene matches: 5. CDR1 and CDR2 (germline): LNHDA, SQIVND (reference sequence). The CDR3 has 14 amino acids.

This clonotype has a count of ten or more. The chain combines TRBV28 with TRBJ2-2; D is unclear. V dropped 3 bases and J dropped 7 bases, with 6 bases sitting between them. The CDR3 loop spans 12 amino acids. Germline V lookup: CDR1 MDHEN, CDR2 SYDVKM. The CDR3 sequence: CASSLGYGELFF. The CDR3 bases are TGTGCCAGCAGTTTGGGGTACGGGGAGCTGTTTTTT.

This clonotype was picked up a small number of times. The chain has TRBV20-1 and TRBJ2-7; D is unclear. This CDR3 contains 13 residues. Trimming took 0 bases from V and 6 from J, leaving 12 bases between them. Germline V CDR1 and CDR2: DFQATT, SNEGSKA (reference sequence). The CDR3 region has the DNA TGCAGTGCTAGAGATTTCCGTTTGGGCGAGCAGTACTTC. The encoded protein is CSARDFRLGEQYF.

This clonotype was detected many times. The chain joins TRBV11-2 to TRBJ2-7, with D maybe TRBD1 (5 bases). Deletions cut 4 bases from V and 2 bases from J, with 15 bases between. The CDR3 contains 15 residues. In germline, CDR1 is SGHAT, CDR2 FQNNGV. Written as DNA, the CDR3 is TGTGCCAGCAGCTCAGACGGACACCCAACCTACGAGCAGTACTTC. Its protein is CASSSDGHPTYEQYF.

Worth noting for this clonotype: This sequence is one base from a far larger clone and is likely a read error. The V and J genes are TRBV6-9 and TRBJ2-7; D gene ambiguous. From germline, CDR1 is MNHGY and CDR2 SVAAGI. This CDR3 spans 13 amino acids. Deletions cut 4 bases from V and 6 bases from J, with 13 bases between. CDR3 residues: CASSSSRLGEQYF. The CDR3 DNA sequence: TGTGCCAGCAGTTCATCCCGACTCGGCGAGCAGTACTTC.

This clonotype occurred many times. The chain joins TRBV6-1 to TRBJ2-2; 12 bases agree with TRBD1. Germline V gives CDR1 MNHNS, CDR2 SASEGT. This CDR3 has 15 amino acids. V lost 6 bases and J lost 4; bases outside the gene matches: 3. Written as DNA, the CDR3 is TGTGCCAGCAGGGGACAGGGGGCTGTCACCGGGGAGCTGTTTTTT. Its protein product is CASRGQGAVTGELFF.